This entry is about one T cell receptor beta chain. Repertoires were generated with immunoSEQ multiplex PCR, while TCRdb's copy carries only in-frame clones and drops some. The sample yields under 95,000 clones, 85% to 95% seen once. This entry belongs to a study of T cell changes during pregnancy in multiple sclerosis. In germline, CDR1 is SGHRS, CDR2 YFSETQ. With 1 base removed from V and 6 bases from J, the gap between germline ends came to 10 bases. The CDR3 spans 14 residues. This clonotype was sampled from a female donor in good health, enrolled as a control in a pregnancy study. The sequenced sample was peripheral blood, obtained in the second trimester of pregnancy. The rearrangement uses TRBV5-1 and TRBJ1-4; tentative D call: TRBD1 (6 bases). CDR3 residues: CASSLTGTDEKLFF. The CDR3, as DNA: TGCGCCAGCAGCTTGACAGGGACGGATGAAAAACTGTTTTTT.